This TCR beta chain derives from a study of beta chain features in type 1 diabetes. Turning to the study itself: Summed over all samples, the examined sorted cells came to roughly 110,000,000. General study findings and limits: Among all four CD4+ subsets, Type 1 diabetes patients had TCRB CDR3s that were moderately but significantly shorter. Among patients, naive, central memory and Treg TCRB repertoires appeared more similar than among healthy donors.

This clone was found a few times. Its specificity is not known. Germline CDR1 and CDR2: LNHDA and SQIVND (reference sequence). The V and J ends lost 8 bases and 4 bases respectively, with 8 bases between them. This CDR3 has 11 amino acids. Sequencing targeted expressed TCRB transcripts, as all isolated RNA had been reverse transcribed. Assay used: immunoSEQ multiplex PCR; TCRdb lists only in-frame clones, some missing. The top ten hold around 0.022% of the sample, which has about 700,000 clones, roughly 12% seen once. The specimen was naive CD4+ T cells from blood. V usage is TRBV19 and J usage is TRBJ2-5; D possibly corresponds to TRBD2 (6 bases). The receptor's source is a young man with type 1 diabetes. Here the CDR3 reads CASGGGETQYF. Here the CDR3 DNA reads TGTGCCAGTGGGGGAGGAGAGACCCAGTACTTC.